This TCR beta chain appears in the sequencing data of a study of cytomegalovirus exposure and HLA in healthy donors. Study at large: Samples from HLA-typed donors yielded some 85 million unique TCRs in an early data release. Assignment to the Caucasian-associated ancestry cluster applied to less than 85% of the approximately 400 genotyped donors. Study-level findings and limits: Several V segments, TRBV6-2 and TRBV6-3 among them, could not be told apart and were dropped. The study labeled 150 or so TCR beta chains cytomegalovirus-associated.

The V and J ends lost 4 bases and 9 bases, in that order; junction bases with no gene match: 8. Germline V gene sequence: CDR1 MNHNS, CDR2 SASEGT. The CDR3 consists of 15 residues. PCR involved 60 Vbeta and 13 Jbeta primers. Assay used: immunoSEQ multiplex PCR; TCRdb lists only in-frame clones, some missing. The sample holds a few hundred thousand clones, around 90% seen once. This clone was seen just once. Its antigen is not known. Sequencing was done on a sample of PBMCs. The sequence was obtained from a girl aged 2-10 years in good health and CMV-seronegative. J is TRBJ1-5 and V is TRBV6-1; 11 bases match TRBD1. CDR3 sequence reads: CASSVSGTGGRPQHF. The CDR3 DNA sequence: TGTGCCAGCAGTGTTTCCGGGACAGGGGGTCGGCCCCAGCATTTT.